In this sample, the clone carrying this T cell receptor (beta chain) turned up many times. The antigen is unknown. The sample is drawn from a study of beta chain features in type 1 diabetes. Whole-study results and caveats: At VDJ recombination sites, type 1 diabetes patients had fewer insertions and more deleted nucleotides.

The single heparinised draw taken from each donor contained roughly 110 mL of blood on average. The CDR3 consists of 15 residues. V lost 4 bases to trimming and J lost 2 bases, with 12 bases between them. CDR1 and CDR2 (germline): SGHAT, FQNNGV. Expressed TCRB transcripts were sequenced because the entire RNA isolate underwent reverse transcription. Here immunoSEQ multiplex PCR was the method, and the copy in TCRdb shows in-frame clones only, minus some. The table has approximately 140,000 clones, 6% to 7.5% seen once. This rearrangement joins TRBV11-2 to TRBJ2-1; no definite D call. The sequence was obtained from a woman in her twenties or thirties in good health. Sequencing input: central memory CD4+ T cells from blood. The chain's CDR3 is CASSSSTGPYNEQFF. The CDR3 bases are TGTGCCAGCAGCTCATCGACTGGCCCCTACAATGAGCAGTTCTTC.